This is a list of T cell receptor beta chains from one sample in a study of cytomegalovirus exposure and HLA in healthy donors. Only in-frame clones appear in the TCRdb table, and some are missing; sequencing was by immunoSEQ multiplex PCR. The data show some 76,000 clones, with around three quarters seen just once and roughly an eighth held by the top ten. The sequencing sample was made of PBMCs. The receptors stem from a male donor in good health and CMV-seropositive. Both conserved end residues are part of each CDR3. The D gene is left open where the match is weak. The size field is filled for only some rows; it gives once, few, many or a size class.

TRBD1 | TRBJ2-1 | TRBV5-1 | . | TGCGCCAGCAGCTTCGGTAAGGGGGCGAACAATGAGCAGTTCTTC | CASSFGKGANNEQFF
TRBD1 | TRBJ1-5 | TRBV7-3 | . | TGTGCCAGCAGCTCCCGGACAGGGGGTAATCAGCCCCAGCATTTT | CASSSRTGGNQPQHF
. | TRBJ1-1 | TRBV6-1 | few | TGTGCCAGCAGTGCCCCTGCCGACAGAGTTTTACAGAACACTGAAGCTTTCTTT | CASSAPADRVLQNTEAFF
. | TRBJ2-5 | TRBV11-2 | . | TGTGCCAGCAGCTCGTCCGGGATCCAAGAGACCCAGTACTTC | CASSSSGIQETQYF
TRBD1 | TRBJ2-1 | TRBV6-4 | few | TGTGCCAGCAGCCCAGGGGGCGCGCACAATGAGCAGTTCTTC | CASSPGGAHNEQFF
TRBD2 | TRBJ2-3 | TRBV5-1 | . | TGCGCCAGCAGCTTGTCTAGCGGGAGAAGCACAGATACGCAGTATTTT | CASSLSSGRSTDTQYF
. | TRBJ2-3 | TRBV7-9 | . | TGTGCCAGCAGCTCAAGAGAAGCTAGCACAGATACGCAGTATTTT | CASSSREASTDTQYF
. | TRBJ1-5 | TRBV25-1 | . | TGTGCCAGCACTAGGGCAGGGGTTCAGCCCCAGCATTTT | CASTRAGVQPQHF
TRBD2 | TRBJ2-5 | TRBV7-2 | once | TGTGCCAGCAGCCGGGGACTAGCGGGGGGGCGGGAGACCCAGTACTTC | CASSRGLAGGRETQYF
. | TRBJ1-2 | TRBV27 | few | TGTGCCAGCAGTTTATCCCGTGGGGGAGGCTATGGCTACACCTTC | CASSLSRGGGYGYTF
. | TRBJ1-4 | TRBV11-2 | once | TGTGCCAGCAGCTCACGACAGGAAAAACTGTTTTTT | CASSSRQEKLFF
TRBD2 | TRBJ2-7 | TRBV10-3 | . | TGTGCCATCAGTGAGTCCGGTCTAGCGGGAACCAAGGAAGAGCAGTACTTC | CAISESGLAGTKEEQYF
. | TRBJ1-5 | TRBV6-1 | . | TGTGCCAGCAGTGAAGGAGGGGGTCAGCCCCAGCATTTT | CASSEGGGQPQHF
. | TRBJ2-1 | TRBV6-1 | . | TGTGCCAGCAGTGAAGCGTTCACTAGCCGCAATGAGCAGTTCTTC | CASSEAFTSRNEQFF
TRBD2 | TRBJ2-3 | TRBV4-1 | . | TGCGCCAGCAGCCAAGATCGTCTAGCGGGGGACACATCTAGCACAGATACGCAGTATTTT | CASSQDRLAGDTSSTDTQYF
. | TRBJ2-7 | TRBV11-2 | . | TGTGCCAGCAGCTTAGTAGGGGAAGGGTACGAGCAGTACTTC | CASSLVGEGYEQYF
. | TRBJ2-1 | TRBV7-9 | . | TGTGCCAGCAGCTTAGCGGGCCGACGGAATGAGCAGTTCTTC | CASSLAGRRNEQFF
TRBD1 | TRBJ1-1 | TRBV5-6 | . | TGTGCCAGCAGCTTTAGGGGGCTCCCGGTAGCTTTCTTT | CASSFRGLPVAFF
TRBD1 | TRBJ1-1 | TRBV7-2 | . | TGTGCCAGCAGCTTCAACCCGGGACAGGGGAATTTGAACACTGAAGCTTTCTTT | CASSFNPGQGNLNTEAFF